A single sample gave rise to the 12 T cell receptor beta chains below, sequenced in a study of T cells in Graves' hyperthyroidism and ophthalmopathy (dated by TCRdb to between 2018 and 2021). The library was built by means of multiplex PCR. Instrument on record: Illumina HiSeq 2000. TCR beta CDR3 regions were amplified from RNA transcripts. The TCR CDR3 was subjected to a first round of RT-PCR using the HTBI primer set and the Qiagen OneStep RT-PCR kit. TCRdb redid the processing of the public reads, applying fastp at Q25 and MiXCR, and retained in-frame beta chains. Entries are consolidated by CDR3 protein sequence, retaining the most common genes and DNA. A total of about 320,000 distinct CDR3 sequences appear in this sample, roughly 17% of them only once. The ten largest clones represent approximately 33% of the sample. Input material: blood. These receptors all come from a man aged 30 to 39 with Graves' hyperthyroidism.

This clonotype has a count of ten or more. The chain combines TRBV11-2 with TRBJ2-7; D perhaps matches TRBD1 (6 bases). Germline V lookup: CDR1 SGHAT, CDR2 FQNNGV. CDR3 length equals 13 residues. V gave up 3 bases and J gave up 3 bases, with 9 bases separating them. The CDR3 coding sequence is TGTGCCAGCAGCTTGGGGACATACTACGAGCAGTACTTC. Residues: CASSLGTYYEQYF.

The rearrangement links TRBV19 to TRBJ1-1, with TRBD1 matching over 9 bases. Germline V gene lookup returns CDR1 LNHDA and CDR2 SQIVND (reference sequence). V lost 0 bases, J lost 2 bases, and 7 bases stayed unmatched. The CDR3 runs to 17 residues. The CDR3 spells CASSIEGQGTPNTEAFF. Written as DNA, the CDR3 is TGTGCCAGTAGTATAGAAGGACAGGGGACACCTAACACTGAAGCTTTCTTT.

The table lists this clonotype with many counts. The rearrangement uses TRBV29-1 and TRBJ1-1, with D hard to call. This CDR3 is built from 13 residues. Per germline, CDR1 SQVTM and CDR2 ANQGSEA. V lost 4 bases, J lost 6 bases, and 15 bases lay in between. The CDR3 spells CSVGPLGGAEAFF. The CDR3, as DNA: TGCAGCGTTGGCCCCTTAGGCGGCGCTGAAGCTTTCTTT.

This clonotype came up many times. V is TRBV27 and J is TRBJ1-5; 8 bases map to TRBD1. Germline trimming cut 3 bases from V and 5 bases from J; bases unmatched to any gene: 3. Germline loops: CDR1 MNHEY, CDR2 SMNVEV (reference sequence). The CDR3 loop spans 14 amino acids. CDR3 bases: TGTGCCAGCAGTTTCAGACAGGGGTATCAGCCCCAGCATTTT. Translated, it gives CASSFRQGYQPQHF.

In this sample, this clonotype turned up many times. The gene calls are TRBV5-5 and TRBJ1-4, with a possible D match to TRBD1 (5 bases). The CDR3 covers 14 residues. The germline V and J ends were trimmed by 5 bases and 8 bases, with 16 bases remaining between them. Germline V gives CDR1 SGHKS, CDR2 YYEKEE (reference sequence). CDR3 nucleotide sequence: TGTGCCAGCAGTAGTCGGGGGATGCTAGAAAAACTGTTTTTT. This sequence encodes CASSSRGMLEKLFF.

This chain joins TRBV7-3 and TRBJ2-1, with D possibly being TRBD2 (7 bases). Trimming pared 2 bases from V and 8 bases from J, leaving 13 bases between. Germline V lookup: CDR1 SGHTA, CDR2 FQGTGA. CDR3 length: 14 residues. The CDR3 loop reads CASSLGGGSDEQFF. The DNA of the CDR3 is TGTGCCAGCAGCTTAGGGGGCGGGAGCGATGAGCAGTTCTTC.

The gene calls are TRBV14 and TRBJ2-1; D remains unclear. V was shortened by 4 bases and J by 3 bases, with 13 bases between the two germline ends. There are 15 residues in the CDR3. Looked up from germline, CDR1 is SGHDN and CDR2 is FVKESK. The CDR3 protein is CASSPRDGYYNEQFF. CDR3 bases: TGTGCCAGCAGCCCTAGAGACGGGTACTACAATGAGCAGTTCTTC.

In its sample, this clonotype was seen a few times. The rearrangement joins TRBV2 to TRBJ2-5; tentative D call: TRBD1 (5 bases). CDR3 length: 15 residues. Germline values: CDR1 SNHLY, CDR2 FYNNEI. Trimming removed 6 bases at V and 3 bases at J, with 17 bases between. The CDR3 nucleotides are TGTGCCAGCAGCTACCAGGGATTGGGCGAAGAGACCCAGTACTTC. Its protein is CASSYQGLGEETQYF.

The rearrangement uses TRBV7-9 and TRBJ1-3, with 10 bases that match TRBD1. CDR1 is SEHNR, CDR2 FQNEAQ, per germline (reference sequence). Losses at the gene ends were 4 bases for V and 2 bases for J; bases not matched to a gene: 11. This CDR3 has 18 amino acids. This CDR3 is CASSSPPGDRGTGNTIYF. The CDR3 DNA reads as TGTGCCAGCAGCTCGCCCCCCGGGGACAGGGGTACTGGAAACACCATATATTTT.

With respect to this clonotype: With a much larger clone just one base away, this may be a read error. The chain recombines TRBV7-8 with TRBJ2-1, with TRBD1 as a possible D gene (6 bases). In germline, CDR1 is SGHVS, CDR2 FQNEAQ. V lost 4 bases to trimming and J lost 8 bases, with 21 bases between them. The CDR3 has 16 amino acids. The CDR3 region has the DNA TGTGCCAGCAGCTCCCGAGGGGGTCGGGGAAAACATGAGCAGTTCTTC. This sequence encodes CASSSRGGRGKHEQFF. Together with reference TRBV7-8 and TRBJ2-1, the CDR3 gives the full variable domain: GAGVSQSPRYKVAKRGQDVALRCDPISGHVSLFWYQQALGQGPEFLTYFQNEAQLDKSGLPSDRFFAERPEGSVSTLKIQRTQQEDSAVYLCASSSRGGRGKHEQFFGPGTRLTVL.

This chain links TRBV20-1 with TRBJ2-3; 10 positions agree with TRBD2. The J segment lost 3 bases and the V segment lost 6 bases, leaving 6 bases of the junction unmatched. Germline CDR1 reads DFQATT; CDR2 reads SNEGSKA (reference sequence). This CDR3 has 14 residues. This CDR3 reads CSAQREGGTDTQYF. The CDR3 nucleotides are TGCAGTGCCCAGCGGGAGGGGGGGACAGATACGCAGTATTTT.

CDR3 in DNA: TGTGCCACCAGTGATACGGGACAGGGCCAGAATCAGCCCCAGCATTTT. Protein: CATSDTGQGQNQPQHF. This rearrangement joins TRBV24-1 to TRBJ1-5, with TRBD1 matching over 9 bases. J lost 4 bases, V lost 3 bases, and 6 bases had no gene match. CDR3 length: 16 residues. Germline V CDR1 and CDR2: KGHDR, SFDVKD.